The present TCR beta chain was sequenced within a study of CD8+ T cells in alopecia areata. Points from the study as a whole: Clonality in lesional scalp, especially alopecia totalis/universalis, exceeded that of normal scalp.

T lymphocytes (CD4+ and CD8+) were sorted from PBMCs. The CDR3 covers 16 residues. After removal of 3 bases from V and 1 base from J, the junction contained 5 bases not matched to a gene. Looked up from germline, CDR1 is SGHRS and CDR2 is YFSETQ. It was cDNA, reverse transcribed from extracted RNA, that served as the sequencing template. Sequencing was performed with immunoSEQ multiplex PCR; in TCRdb, only in-frame clones are kept and a portion is missing. This table holds fewer than 90,000 clones, about 51% found once. A word on this clone: Its antigen remains unidentified.

The chain links TRBV5-1 to TRBJ2-5, with TRBD2 identical over 11 bases. Sequenced: NKG2D-high CD8+ T cells sorted from blood. This clonotype was obtained from a human donor with alopecia areata. The DNA of the CDR3 is TGCGCCAGCAGCTCCCCACTAGCGGGGGCCCAAGAGACCCAGTACTTC. It yields the protein CASSSPLAGAQETQYF. Full variable domain (rest looked up from reference TRBV5-1 and TRBJ2-5): KAGVTQTPRYLIKTRGQQVTLSCSPISGHRSVSWYQQTPGQGLQFLFEYFSETQRNKGNFPGRFSGRQFSNSRSEMNVSTLELGDSALYLCASSSPLAGAQETQYFGPGTRLLVL.